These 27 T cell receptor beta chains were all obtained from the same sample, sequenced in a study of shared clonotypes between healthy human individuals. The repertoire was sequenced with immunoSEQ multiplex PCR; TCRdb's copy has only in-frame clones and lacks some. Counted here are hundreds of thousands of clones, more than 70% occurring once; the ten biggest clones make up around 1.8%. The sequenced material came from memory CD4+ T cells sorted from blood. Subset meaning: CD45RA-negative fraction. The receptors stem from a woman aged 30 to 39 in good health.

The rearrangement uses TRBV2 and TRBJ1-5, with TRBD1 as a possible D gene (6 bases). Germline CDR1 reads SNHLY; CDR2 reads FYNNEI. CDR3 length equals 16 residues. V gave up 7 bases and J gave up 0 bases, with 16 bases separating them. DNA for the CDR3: TGTGCCAGCAAACCGAGACAGGACTATAGCAATCAGCCCCAGCATTTT. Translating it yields CASKPRQDYSNQPQHF.

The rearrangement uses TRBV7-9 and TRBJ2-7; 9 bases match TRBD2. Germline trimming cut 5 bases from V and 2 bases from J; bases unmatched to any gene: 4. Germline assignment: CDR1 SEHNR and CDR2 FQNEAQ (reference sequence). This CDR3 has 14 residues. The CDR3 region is CASSLWTSAYEQYF. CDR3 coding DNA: TGTGCCAGCAGCCTGTGGACTAGCGCCTACGAGCAGTACTTC. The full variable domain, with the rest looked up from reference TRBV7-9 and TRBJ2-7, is DTGVSQNPRHKITKRGQNVTFRCDPISEHNRLYWYRQTLGQGPEFLTYFQNEAQLEKSRLLSDRFSAERPKGSFSTLEIQRTEQGDSAMYLCASSLWTSAYEQYFGPGTRLTVT.

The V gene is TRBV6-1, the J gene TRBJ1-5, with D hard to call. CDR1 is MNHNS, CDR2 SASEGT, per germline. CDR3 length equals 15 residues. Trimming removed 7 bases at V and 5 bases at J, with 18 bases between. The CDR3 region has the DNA TGTGCCAGCACCCGAGCGGGGATCGGGTATCAGCCCCAGCATTTT. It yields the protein CASTRAGIGYQPQHF.

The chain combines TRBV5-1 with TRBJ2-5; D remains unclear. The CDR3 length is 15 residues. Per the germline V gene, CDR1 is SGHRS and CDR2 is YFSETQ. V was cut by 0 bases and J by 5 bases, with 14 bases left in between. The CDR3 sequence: CASSLVLLGSETQYF. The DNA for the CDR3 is TGCGCCAGCAGCTTGGTCCTTCTTGGGTCGGAGACCCAGTACTTC.

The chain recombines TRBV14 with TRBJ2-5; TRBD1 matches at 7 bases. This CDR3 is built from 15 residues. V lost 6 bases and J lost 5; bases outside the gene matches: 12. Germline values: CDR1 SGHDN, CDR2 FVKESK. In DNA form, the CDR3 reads TGTGCCAGCAGTTTACGGACAGGCCAGAGGGAGACCCAGTACTTC. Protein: CASSLRTGQRETQYF. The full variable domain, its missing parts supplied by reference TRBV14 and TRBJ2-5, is EAGVTQFPSHSVIEKGQTVTLRCDPISGHDNLYWYRRVMGKEIKFLLHFVKESKQDESGMPNNRFLAERTGGTYSTLKVQPAELEDSGVYFCASSLRTGQRETQYFGPGTRLLVL.

CDR3 amino acids: CASSIGSSTGEIPGELFF. The CDR3, as DNA: TGTGCCAGTAGTATAGGGTCATCGACAGGGGAAATTCCCGGGGAGCTGTTTTTT. The chain has TRBV19 and TRBJ2-2, with TRBD1 matching 8 bases. This CDR3 is 18 amino acids long. V lost 1 base, J lost 6 bases, and 13 bases stayed unmatched. Germline V gene sequence: CDR1 LNHDA, CDR2 SQIVND (reference sequence).

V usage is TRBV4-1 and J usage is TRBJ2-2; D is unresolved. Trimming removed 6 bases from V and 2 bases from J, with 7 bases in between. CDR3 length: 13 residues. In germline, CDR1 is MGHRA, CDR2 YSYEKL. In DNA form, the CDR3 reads TGCGCCAGCAGTAAGATAAACACCGGGGAGCTGTTTTTT. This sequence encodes CASSKINTGELFF.

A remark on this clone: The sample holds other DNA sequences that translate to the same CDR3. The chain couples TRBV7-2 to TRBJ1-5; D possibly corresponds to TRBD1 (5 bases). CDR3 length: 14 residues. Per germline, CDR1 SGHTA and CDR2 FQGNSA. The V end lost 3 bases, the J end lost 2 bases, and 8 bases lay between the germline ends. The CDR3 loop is CASSFRGGNQPQHF. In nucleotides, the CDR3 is TGTGCCAGCAGCTTCCGGGGGGGCAATCAGCCCCAGCATTTT.

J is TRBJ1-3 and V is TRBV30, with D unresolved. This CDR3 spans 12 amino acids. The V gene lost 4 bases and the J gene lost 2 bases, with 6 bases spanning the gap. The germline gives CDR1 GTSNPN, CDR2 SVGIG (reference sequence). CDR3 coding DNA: TGTGCCTGGACCCGGACTGGAAACACCATATATTTT. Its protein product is CAWTRTGNTIYF.

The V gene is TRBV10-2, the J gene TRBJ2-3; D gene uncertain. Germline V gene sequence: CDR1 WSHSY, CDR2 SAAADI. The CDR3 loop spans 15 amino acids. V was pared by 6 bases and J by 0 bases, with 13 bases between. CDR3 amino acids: CASRVGPSSTDTQYF. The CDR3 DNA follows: TGCGCCAGCAGAGTCGGGCCCTCAAGCACAGATACGCAGTATTTT.

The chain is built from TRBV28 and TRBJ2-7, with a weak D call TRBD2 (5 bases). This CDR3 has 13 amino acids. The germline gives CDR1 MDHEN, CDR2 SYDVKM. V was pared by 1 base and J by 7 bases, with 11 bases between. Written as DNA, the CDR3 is TGTGCCAGCAGTTTATCCGCAACGGGGGAGCAGTACTTC. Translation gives CASSLSATGEQYF.

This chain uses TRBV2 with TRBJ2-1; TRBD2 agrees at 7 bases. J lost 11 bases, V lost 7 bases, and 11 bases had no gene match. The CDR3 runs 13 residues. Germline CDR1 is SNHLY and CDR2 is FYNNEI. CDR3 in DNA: TGTGCCAGCAACGCGGGAGAAGGCGGGAAGCAGTTCTTC. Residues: CASNAGEGGKQFF.

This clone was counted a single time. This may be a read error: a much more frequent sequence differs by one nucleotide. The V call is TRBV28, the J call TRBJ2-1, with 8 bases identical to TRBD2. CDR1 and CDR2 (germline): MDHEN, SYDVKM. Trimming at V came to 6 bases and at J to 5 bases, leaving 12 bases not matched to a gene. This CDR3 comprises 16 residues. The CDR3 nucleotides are TGTGCCAGCAGGCACGGGAGGGGCCATGAAGACAATGAGCAGTTCTTC. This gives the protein CASRHGRGHEDNEQFF.

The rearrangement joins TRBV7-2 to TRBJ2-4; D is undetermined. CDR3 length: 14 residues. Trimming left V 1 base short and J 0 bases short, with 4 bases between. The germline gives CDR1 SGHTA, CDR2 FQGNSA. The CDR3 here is CASSLGLAKNIQYF. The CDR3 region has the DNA TGTGCCAGCAGCTTAGGCCTAGCCAAAAACATTCAGTACTTC.

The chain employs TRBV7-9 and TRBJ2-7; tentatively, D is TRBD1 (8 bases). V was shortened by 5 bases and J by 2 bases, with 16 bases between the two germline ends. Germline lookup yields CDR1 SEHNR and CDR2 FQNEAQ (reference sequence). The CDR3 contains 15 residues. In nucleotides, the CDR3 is TGTGCCAGCAGCCCGGGAGGACAGGGTGCCTACGAGCAGTACTTC. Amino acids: CASSPGGQGAYEQYF.

In DNA form, the CDR3 reads TGTGCCAGTAGTATTGAGCGGTCCTACAATGAGCAGTTCTTC. It yields the protein CASSIERSYNEQFF. The gene calls are TRBV19 and TRBJ2-1, with D perhaps TRBD2 (5 bases). Trimming stripped 3 bases from V and 1 base from J, with 7 bases between. Germline lookup yields CDR1 LNHDA and CDR2 SQIVND (reference sequence). The CDR3 consists of 14 residues.

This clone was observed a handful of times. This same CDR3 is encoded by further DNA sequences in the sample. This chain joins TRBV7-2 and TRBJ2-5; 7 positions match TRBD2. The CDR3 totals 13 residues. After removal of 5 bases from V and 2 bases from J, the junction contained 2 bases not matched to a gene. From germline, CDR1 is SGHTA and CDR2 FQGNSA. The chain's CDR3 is CASSPGLQETQYF. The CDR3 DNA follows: TGTGCCAGCAGCCCGGGACTACAAGAGACCCAGTACTTC. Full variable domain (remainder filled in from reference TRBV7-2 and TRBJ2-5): GAGVSQSPSNKVTEKGKDVELRCDPISGHTALYWYRQSLGQGLEFLIYFQGNSAPDKSGLPSDRFSAERTGGSVSTLTIQRTQQEDSAVYLCASSPGLQETQYFGPGTRLLVL.

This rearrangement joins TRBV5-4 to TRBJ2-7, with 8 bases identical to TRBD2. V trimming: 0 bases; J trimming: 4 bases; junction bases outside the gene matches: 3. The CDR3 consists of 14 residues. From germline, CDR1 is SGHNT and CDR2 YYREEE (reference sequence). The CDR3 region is CASSLGRGVYEQYF. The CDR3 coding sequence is TGTGCCAGCAGCTTGGGGCGGGGGGTTTACGAGCAGTACTTC. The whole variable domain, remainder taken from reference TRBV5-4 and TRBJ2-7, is ETGVTQSPTHLIKTRGQQVTLRCSSQSGHNTVSWYQQALGQGPQFIFQYYREEENGRGNFPPRFSGLQFPNYSSELNVNALELDDSALYLCASSLGRGVYEQYFGPGTRLTVT.

CDR3 sequence (DNA): TGTGCCAGCAGTTCCCCCCGTAGCAATCAGCCCCAGCATTTT. It yields the protein CASSSPRSNQPQHF. The V and J genes are TRBV28 and TRBJ1-5; D unclear. The CDR3 sequence is 14 residues long. Trimming stripped 4 bases from V and 0 bases from J, with 7 bases between. Germline-derived CDR1 and CDR2 are MDHEN and SYDVKM. Looking up the rest from reference TRBV28 and TRBJ1-5 gives the full variable domain: DVKVTQSSRYLVKRTGEKVFLECVQDMDHENMFWYRQDPGLGLRLIYFSYDVKMKEKGDIPEGYSVSREKKERFSLILESASTNQTSMYLCASSSPRSNQPQHFGDGTRLSIL.

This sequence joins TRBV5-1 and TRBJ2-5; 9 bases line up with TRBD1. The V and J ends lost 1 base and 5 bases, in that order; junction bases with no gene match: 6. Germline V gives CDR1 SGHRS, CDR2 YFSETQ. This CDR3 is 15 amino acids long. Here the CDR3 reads CASSLSGQGRETQYF. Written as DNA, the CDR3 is TGCGCCAGCAGCTTGTCGGGACAGGGAAGGGAGACCCAGTACTTC.

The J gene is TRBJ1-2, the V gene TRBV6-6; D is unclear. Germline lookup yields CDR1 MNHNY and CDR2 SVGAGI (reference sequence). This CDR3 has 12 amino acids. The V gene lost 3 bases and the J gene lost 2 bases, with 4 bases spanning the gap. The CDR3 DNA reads TGTGCCAGCAGTTATGGGAACTATGGCTACACCTTC. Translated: CASSYGNYGYTF.

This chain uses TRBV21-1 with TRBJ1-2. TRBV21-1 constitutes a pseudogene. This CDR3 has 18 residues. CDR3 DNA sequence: TGTGCCAGCAGCAAACCAAAACTTCCCGGGACGGAAGACTATGGCTACACCTTC. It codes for CASSKPKLPGTEDYGYTF.

Here the CDR3 DNA reads TGTGCCAGCAGTTTAGAATCCGGGACAGGGGGAGAGCAGTACTTC. It translates to CASSLESGTGGEQYF. This rearrangement joins TRBV28 to TRBJ2-7, with TRBD1 matching 11 bases. Germline values: CDR1 MDHEN, CDR2 SYDVKM. J gave up 7 bases and V 2 bases, and 7 bases lay outside the gene matches. The CDR3 consists of 15 residues.

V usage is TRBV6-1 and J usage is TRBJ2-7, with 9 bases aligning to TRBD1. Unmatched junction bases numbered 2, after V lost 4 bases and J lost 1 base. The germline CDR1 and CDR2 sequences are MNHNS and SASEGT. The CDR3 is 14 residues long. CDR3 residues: CASSGQGVSYEQYF. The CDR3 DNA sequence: TGTGCCAGCAGTGGACAGGGGGTATCCTACGAGCAGTACTTC.

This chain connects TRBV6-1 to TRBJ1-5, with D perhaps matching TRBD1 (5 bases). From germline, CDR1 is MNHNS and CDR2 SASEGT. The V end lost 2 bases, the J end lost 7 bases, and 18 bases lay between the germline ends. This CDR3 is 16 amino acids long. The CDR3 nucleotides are TGTGCCAGCAGTGAAACGTTCATCAGGGCCTGGCAGCCCCAGCATTTT. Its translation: CASSETFIRAWQPQHF.

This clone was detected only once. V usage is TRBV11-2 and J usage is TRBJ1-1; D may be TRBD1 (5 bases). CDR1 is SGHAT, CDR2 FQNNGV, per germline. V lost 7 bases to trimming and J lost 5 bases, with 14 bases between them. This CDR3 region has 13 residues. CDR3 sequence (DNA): TGTGCCAGCACCCCGCCAGGGAGGACTGAAGCTTTCTTT. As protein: CASTPPGRTEAFF.

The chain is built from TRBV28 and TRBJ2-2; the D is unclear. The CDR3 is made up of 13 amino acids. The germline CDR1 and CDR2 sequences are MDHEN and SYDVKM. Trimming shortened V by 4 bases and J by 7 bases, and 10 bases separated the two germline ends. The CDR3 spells CASSSTLLGELFF. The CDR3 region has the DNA TGTGCCAGCAGTTCGACTTTACTCGGGGAGCTGTTTTTT.